These 30 T cell receptor beta chains were all obtained from the same sample, sequenced in a study of memory CD4+ T cells and cytomegalovirus serostatus. Single viable CD3+CD4+CD8-CD45RO+ cells were sorted as the memory CD4+ T cells. Sequenced by immunoSEQ multiplex PCR; TCRdb stores in-frame clones only, minus some. The sample lists under 75,000 clones, over 70% occurring once. The sequencing input was memory CD4+ T cells from blood. These receptors originate from an adult in good health and CMV-seronegative. Some clones in this sample may be carry-over from other donors' samples.

In regard to this clone: In the same sample, other DNA sequences code for this CDR3. The chain couples TRBV7-2 to TRBJ1-5; tentatively, D is TRBD1 (5 bases). V gave up 5 bases and J gave up 4 bases, with 9 bases separating them. CDR3 size: 13 residues. The germline V gene has CDR1 SGHTA and CDR2 FQGNSA. The CDR3 reads CASSVRGNQPQHF. CDR3 coding DNA: TGTGCCAGCAGCGTAAGGGGAAATCAGCCCCAGCATTTT.

The chain is built from TRBV7-9 and TRBJ1-2; unclear D gene. CDR3 size: 10 residues. V lost 5 bases and J 5 bases, leaving 3 bases between the germline ends. Germline loops: CDR1 SEHNR, CDR2 FQNEAQ (reference sequence). CDR3 coding DNA: TGTGCCAGCAGCACGTATGGCTACACCTTC. Protein: CASSTYGYTF.

About this clone itself: At the DNA level, this CDR3 is encoded by other sequences in the same sample as well. In DNA form, the CDR3 reads TGTGCCAGCAGCTTGGCCAGCGGGAGTACCTACAATGAGCAGTTCTTC. Translating it yields CASSLASGSTYNEQFF. The chain joins TRBV5-6 to TRBJ2-1, with TRBD2 identical over 8 bases. The J segment lost 2 bases and the V segment lost 0 bases, leaving 4 bases of the junction unmatched. This CDR3 region has 16 residues. Germline V CDR1 and CDR2: SGHDT, YYEEEE.

The gene calls are TRBV4-1 and TRBJ1-5; 8 positions match TRBD1. Germline V gene data show CDR1 as MGHRA and CDR2 as YSYEKL. V lost 0 bases to trimming and J lost 5 bases; unmatched junction nucleotides: 6. The CDR3 sequence is 16 residues long. The CDR3 sequence: CASSQDDRGNDQPQHF. CDR3 coding DNA: TGCGCCAGCAGCCAAGATGACAGGGGTAACGATCAGCCCCAGCATTTT.

This chain links TRBV28 with TRBJ1-2; the D gene is possibly TRBD1 (5 bases). V was shortened by 2 bases and J by 3 bases, with 10 bases between the two germline ends. CDR1 is MDHEN and CDR2 is SYDVKM in the germline V gene. The CDR3 covers 14 residues. CDR3 DNA: TGTGCCAGCAGTTTAGGCAGGGAGCACTATGGCTACACCTTC. This translates into CASSLGREHYGYTF.

V and J are TRBV27 and TRBJ2-7; 7 nucleotides agree with TRBD1. The germline gives CDR1 MNHEY, CDR2 SMNVEV (reference sequence). J was trimmed by 4 bases and V by 6 bases; bases with no gene match: 3. The CDR3 is 12 amino acids. The CDR3 region is CASSGTAYEQYF. CDR3 nucleotides: TGTGCCAGCAGCGGGACAGCTTACGAGCAGTACTTC.

The chain has TRBV9 and TRBJ1-2; 7 bases map to TRBD1. CDR3 length: 14 residues. CDR1 and CDR2 from the germline V gene are SGDLS and YYNGEE. After removal of 3 bases from V and 2 bases from J, the junction contained 4 bases not matched to a gene. The CDR3: CASSARGLNYGYTF. CDR3 nucleotides: TGTGCCAGCAGCGCAAGGGGGCTCAACTATGGCTACACCTTC.

This chain uses TRBV23-1 with TRBJ2-3, with a weak D call TRBD1 (5 bases). TRBV23-1 is an ORF for which the function is uncertain. This CDR3 has 18 residues. Deletions cut 2 bases from V and 4 bases from J, with 22 bases between. For the CDR3, the DNA is TGCGCCAGCAGTCAACGGAGACTTGGCTTCAGGGTGGCAGATACGCAGTATTTT. This codes for CASSQRRLGFRVADTQYF.

This sequence joins TRBV5-6 and TRBJ1-2; 8 bases map to TRBD1. CDR1 is SGHDT and CDR2 is YYEEEE in the germline V gene. J was trimmed by 8 bases and V by 1 base; bases with no gene match: 4. This CDR3 comprises 13 residues. CDR3 nucleotide sequence: TGTGCCAGCAGCTTGTCCAGGGGGCGAGGCTACACCTTC. Translated, it gives CASSLSRGRGYTF.

This chain uses TRBV28 with TRBJ1-5, with D possibly being TRBD1 (5 bases). The germline CDR1 and CDR2 sequences are MDHEN and SYDVKM. V was cut by 7 bases and J by 0 bases, with 16 bases left in between. This CDR3 contains 16 residues. The CDR3 region has the DNA TGTGCCAGCAAGGGACCCAACTTATATAGCAATCAGCCCCAGCATTTT. Translation: CASKGPNLYSNQPQHF.

In its sample, this clone was seen a few times. The chain has TRBV30 and TRBJ2-5, with D possibly matching TRBD2 (6 bases). The CDR3 totals 16 residues. Germline CDR1 reads GTSNPN; CDR2 reads SVGIG (reference sequence). Trimming stripped 5 bases from V and 0 bases from J, with 19 bases between. DNA of the CDR3: TGTGCCTGGGGGGCTTACACTGGGGGGTACCAAGAGACCCAGTACTTC. It specifies CAWGAYTGGYQETQYF.

The chain links TRBV4-3 to TRBJ1-4; 10 nucleotides agree with TRBD1. Trimming at V came to 3 bases and at J to 1 base, leaving 5 bases not matched to a gene. This CDR3 is built from 17 residues. CDR1 is LGHNA and CDR2 is YSLEER in the germline V gene. CDR3 residues: CASSQGQGHLTNEKLFF. In DNA, the CDR3 is TGCGCCAGCAGCCAGGGACAGGGGCACCTAACTAATGAAAAACTGTTTTTT.

This clone appeared a single time. V is TRBV30 and J is TRBJ1-5; D gene uncertain. The germline gives CDR1 GTSNPN, CDR2 SVGIG (reference sequence). The CDR3 is 13 amino acids. Trimming stripped 2 bases from V and 4 bases from J, with 9 bases between. The CDR3 reads CAWSNQINQPQHF. For the CDR3, the DNA is TGTGCCTGGAGTAATCAGATAAATCAGCCCCAGCATTTT.

The chain joins TRBV27 to TRBJ1-4; 8 bases agree with TRBD1. The CDR3 covers 16 residues. J lost 10 bases, V lost 3 bases, and 13 bases had no gene match. Germline loops: CDR1 MNHEY, CDR2 SMNVEV (reference sequence). In DNA form, the CDR3 reads TGTGCCAGCAGTTTTTTCAGCAGGGGGCGGATGGGAAAACTGTTTTTT. It translates to CASSFFSRGRMGKLFF.

The chain recombines TRBV7-6 with TRBJ1-4; D remains ambiguous. The CDR3 runs 19 residues. The V end lost 5 bases, the J end lost 0 bases, and 22 bases lay between the germline ends. Germline loops: CDR1 SGHVS, CDR2 FNYEAQ. For the CDR3, the DNA is TGTGCCAGCAGCCGAGAATTTTCCATCCAACCCTCAACTAATGAAAAACTGTTTTTT. It yields the protein CASSREFSIQPSTNEKLFF.

The J gene is TRBJ1-3, the V gene TRBV6-6; D gene unclear. CDR3 length: 12 residues. Germline V gene sequence: CDR1 MNHNY, CDR2 SVGAGI (reference sequence). With 5 bases removed from V and 7 bases from J, the gap between germline ends came to 9 bases. This chain's CDR3 is CASSAGRNTIYF. The CDR3 DNA is TGTGCCAGCAGTGCCGGCCGGAACACCATATATTTT.

In this sample, this clone turned up a few times. The rearrangement uses TRBV5-1 and TRBJ1-4, with D possibly TRBD1 on 6 matching bases. The CDR3 is 14 amino acids. Germline assignment: CDR1 SGHRS and CDR2 YFSETQ. Trimming took off 3 bases at V and 0 bases at J, with 6 bases between the two ends. The CDR3: CASSWTATNEKLFF. The CDR3 DNA is TGCGCCAGCAGCTGGACAGCAACTAATGAAAAACTGTTTTTT.

V and J are TRBV7-8 and TRBJ2-7; TRBD2 matches 9 bases. Germline assignment: CDR1 SGHVS and CDR2 FQNEAQ. With 4 bases clipped from V and 6 bases from J, the junction kept 7 bases outside the gene matches. This CDR3 is 14 amino acids long. Here the CDR3 DNA reads TGTGCCAGCAGCTCCATAGCGGGAGAAAGCGAGCAGTACTTC. Residues: CASSSIAGESEQYF.

This chain joins TRBV4-3 and TRBJ2-2; D uncertain. The V gene lost 0 bases and the J gene lost 6 bases, with 11 bases spanning the gap. CDR1 and CDR2 from the germline V gene are LGHNA and YSLEER. This CDR3 is 15 amino acids long. The CDR3 nucleotides are TGCGCCAGCAGCCAAGACGGCGTTTTTCCCGGGGAGCTGTTTTTT. As protein: CASSQDGVFPGELFF.

This chain uses TRBV7-8 with TRBJ2-5; perhaps TRBD2 as D (5 bases). The CDR3 covers 14 residues. The V gene lost 5 bases and the J gene lost 4 bases, with 14 bases spanning the gap. Germline V gives CDR1 SGHVS, CDR2 FQNEAQ. Written as DNA, the CDR3 is TGTGCCAGCAGCCCCAGATTGAGCGGAGAGACCCAGTACTTC. The encoded protein is CASSPRLSGETQYF.

The chain couples TRBV5-6 to TRBJ2-2; TRBD1 agrees at 7 bases. Germline V CDR1 and CDR2: SGHDT, YYEEEE. The CDR3 sequence is 16 residues long. The ends lost 2 bases at V and 1 base at J; junction bases unmatched: 5. In DNA, the CDR3 is TGTGCCAGCAGCTTCTTCAGGACAGGGAACACCGGGGAGCTGTTTTTT. The encoded protein is CASSFFRTGNTGELFF.

This chain joins TRBV7-9 and TRBJ1-2; D is uncertain. Germline-derived CDR1 and CDR2 are SEHNR and FQNEAQ (reference sequence). This CDR3 has 14 residues. Between the trimmed V and J ends, which lost 1 base and 0 bases, there was a span of 6 bases. DNA of the CDR3: TGTGCCAGCAGCTTAGGGTCGTCTAACTATGGCTACACCTTC. Amino acid sequence: CASSLGSSNYGYTF.

V is TRBV5-1 and J is TRBJ2-3, with 14 bases matching TRBD2. With V trimmed by 4 bases and J by 4 bases, 8 bases remained unmatched. CDR1 SGHRS and CDR2 YFSETQ come from the germline V gene. CDR3 size: 17 residues. The CDR3 is CASSQTQTSGGADTQYF. The CDR3 bases are TGCGCCAGCAGCCAGACTCAGACTAGCGGGGGGGCAGATACGCAGTATTTT.

The chain recombines TRBV7-9 with TRBJ2-2; perhaps TRBD1 as D (5 bases). The CDR3 extends over 14 amino acids. Trimming cost V 5 bases and J 0 bases, with 7 bases left between them. The germline V gene has CDR1 SEHNR and CDR2 FQNEAQ (reference sequence). The CDR3 DNA is TGTGCCAGCAGCCCCAGGGCGAACACCGGGGAGCTGTTTTTT. The encoded protein is CASSPRANTGELFF.

This clone has just one count. The chain carries TRBV28 and TRBJ2-3, with 7 nucleotides matching TRBD2. With V trimmed by 4 bases and J by 6 bases, 10 bases remained unmatched. The germline V gene encodes CDR1 MDHEN and CDR2 SYDVKM. The CDR3 contains 15 residues. CDR3 DNA: TGTGCCAGCAGTTCCTTGGCTGCGGGAGCGGATACGCAGTATTTT. It encodes CASSSLAAGADTQYF.

This chain uses TRBV7-6 with TRBJ1-4, with D perhaps TRBD1 (5 bases). Trimming stripped 5 bases from V and 0 bases from J, with 13 bases between. The CDR3 totals 16 residues. CDR1 and CDR2 (germline): SGHVS, FNYEAQ. This CDR3 reads CASSARQGATNEKLFF. In nucleotides, the CDR3 is TGTGCCAGCAGCGCCCGCCAGGGTGCAACTAATGAAAAACTGTTTTTT.

The chain links TRBV4-2 to TRBJ2-1; D is ambiguous. Between the trimmed V and J ends, which lost 0 bases and 6 bases, there was a span of 9 bases. CDR3 length: 14 amino acids. Germline V lookup: CDR1 LGHNA, CDR2 YNFKEQ. CDR3: CASSQDLRSNEQFF. The CDR3 coding sequence is TGTGCCAGCAGCCAAGATCTACGAAGCAATGAGCAGTTCTTC.

The V and J genes are TRBV5-1 and TRBJ1-2; TRBD1 aligns across 7 bases. The CDR3 runs to 14 residues. The trim removed 1 base at V and 3 bases at J, leaving 3 bases unmatched. CDR1 SGHRS and CDR2 YFSETQ come from the germline V gene. The CDR3 nucleotides read TGCGCCAGCAGCTTGACGGACAGGTACTATGGCTACACCTTC. Protein sequence: CASSLTDRYYGYTF.

The chain uses TRBV9 and TRBJ2-3, with TRBD2 identical over 7 bases. With V trimmed by 4 bases and J by 2 bases, 10 bases remained unmatched. The length of the CDR3 is 16 residues. Germline CDR1 is SGDLS and CDR2 is YYNGEE. Here the CDR3 DNA reads TGTGCCAGCAGCTCCAGACTAGCCCTAAACACAGATACGCAGTATTTT. Its protein product is CASSSRLALNTDTQYF.

This clone has only one observation. The gene calls are TRBV5-4 and TRBJ1-3, with a tentative D call TRBD1 (6 bases). The germline V and J ends were trimmed by 3 bases and 2 bases, with 15 bases remaining between them. There are 16 residues in the CDR3. The germline V gene encodes CDR1 SGHNT and CDR2 YYREEE (reference sequence). The CDR3 DNA is TGTGCCAGCAGCTCACTTGGGGGGCTGGCTGGAAACACCATATATTTT. As protein: CASSSLGGLAGNTIYF.